The table lists the clone carrying this T cell receptor beta chain with many counts. Exclusion of patients followed from uncontrolled infection, other autoimmune disease, pregnancy or lactation. The sample is drawn from a study of T cells in Graves' hyperthyroidism and ophthalmopathy. Amplification of TCR beta CDR3 regions used RNA as the template. Using the HTBI primer set, a first-round RT-PCR was run on the TCR CDR3. One entry per CDR3 protein results from TCRdb running MiXCR on the multiplex PCR reads. The sample holds about 640,000 distinct CDR3 sequences, approximately 15% seen once. The CDR3 has 17 residues. V was pared by 5 bases and J by 0 bases, with 19 bases between. Germline CDR1 and CDR2: SEHNR and FQNEAQ (reference sequence).

The chain couples TRBV7-9 to TRBJ1-1, with D possibly TRBD1 on 5 matching bases. The receptor was isolated from a woman aged 45-65 years with Graves' ophthalmopathy. Sequencing was performed on blood. CDR3 in amino acids: CASSPGMTSGLNTEAFF. The CDR3 DNA follows: TGTGCCAGCAGCCCTGGAATGACTTCAGGGTTGAACACTGAAGCTTTCTTT.